This T cell receptor (beta chain) was documented in a study of T cell responses to AZD1222 COVID-19 vaccine. Background on the study: Pooled samples include second doses given at about 4 or 12 weeks.

General observations from the study: Clonal diversity was possibly underestimated, and white British individuals and females predominated among donors. When two AZD1222 doses had been given, Spike-specific TCR breadth and depth rose. The reported proportion of spike-specific TCRs targeting unmutated variant regions was nearly half.

The ends were cut back, 6 bases at V and 1 base at J, with 7 bases in the middle. The CDR3 length is 14 residues. Germline CDR1 reads LNHDA; CDR2 reads SQIVND (reference sequence). On this clone: Its antigen is undetermined.

The repertoire was sequenced with immunoSEQ multiplex PCR; TCRdb's copy has only in-frame clones and lacks some. The table lists 130,000 or so clones, more than 80% of them singletons, with roughly 5.4% in the top ten. The TCR originated in an adult in good health. J is TRBJ1-6 and V is TRBV19; D is uncertain. Specimen: peripheral blood, collected on day 0 of AZD1222 vaccination. The CDR3 bases are TGTGCCAGTAGGGGGTTTTCCTATAATTCACCCCTCCACTTT. Its translation: CASRGFSYNSPLHF.